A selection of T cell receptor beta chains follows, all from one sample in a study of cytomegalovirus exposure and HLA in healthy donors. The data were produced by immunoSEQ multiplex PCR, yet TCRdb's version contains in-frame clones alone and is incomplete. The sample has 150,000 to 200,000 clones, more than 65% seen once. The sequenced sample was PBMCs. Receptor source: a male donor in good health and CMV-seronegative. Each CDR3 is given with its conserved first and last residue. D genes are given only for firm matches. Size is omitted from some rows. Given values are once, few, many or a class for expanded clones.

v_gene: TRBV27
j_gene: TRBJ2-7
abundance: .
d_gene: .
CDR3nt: TGTGCCAGCAGAGACAGTCCCTACGAGCAGTACTTC
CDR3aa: CASRDSPYEQYF

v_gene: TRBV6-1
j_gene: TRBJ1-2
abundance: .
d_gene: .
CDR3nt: TGTGCCAGCAGTGGTCGGGATACTGGAACTAACTATGGCTACACCTTC
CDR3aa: CASSGRDTGTNYGYTF

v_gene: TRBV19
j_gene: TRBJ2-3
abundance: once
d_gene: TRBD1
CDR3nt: TGTGCCAGTAGTCCTCGGACAGGGGGTTTCACAGATACGCAGTATTTT
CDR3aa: CASSPRTGGFTDTQYF

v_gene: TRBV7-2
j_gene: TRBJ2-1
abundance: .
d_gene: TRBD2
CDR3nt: TGTGCCAAGTCGGGAGGGCCCTCCTACAATGAGCAGTTCTTC
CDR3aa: CAKSGGPSYNEQFF

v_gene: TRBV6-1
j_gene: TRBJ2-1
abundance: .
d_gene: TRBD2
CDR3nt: TGTGCCAGCAGTGAATTCGGGACTAGCGGGACCTTCTTC
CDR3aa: CASSEFGTSGTFF

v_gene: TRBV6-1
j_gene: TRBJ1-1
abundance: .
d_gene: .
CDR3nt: TGTGCCAGCAGTTGGGACACATTCAACACTGAAGCTTTCTTT
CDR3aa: CASSWDTFNTEAFF

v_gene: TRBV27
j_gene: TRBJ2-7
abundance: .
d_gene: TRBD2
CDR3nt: TGTGCCAGCAGTTTATTCTCTGGGAGGGGAGACTACTACGAGCAGTACTTC
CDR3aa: CASSLFSGRGDYYEQYF

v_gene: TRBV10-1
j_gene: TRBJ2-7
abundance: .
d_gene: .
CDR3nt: TGCGCCAGCAGTGACCGAAGAACAGGGTTCTCCTACGAGCAGTACTTC
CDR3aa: CASSDRRTGFSYEQYF

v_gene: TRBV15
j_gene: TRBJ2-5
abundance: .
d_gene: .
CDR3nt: TGTGCCACCAGCAGAGGGAGACAGGCCCAGGAGCAGTACTTC
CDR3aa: CATSRGRQAQEQYF

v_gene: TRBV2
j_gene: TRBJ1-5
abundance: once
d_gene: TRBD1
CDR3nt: TGTGCCAGCAGCCCGACAGGGATTAATCAGCCCCAGCATTTT
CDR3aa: CASSPTGINQPQHF

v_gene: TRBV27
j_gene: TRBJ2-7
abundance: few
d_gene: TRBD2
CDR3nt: TGTGCCAGCGCGGTAGCGGGATACTACGAGCAGTACTTC
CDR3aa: CASAVAGYYEQYF

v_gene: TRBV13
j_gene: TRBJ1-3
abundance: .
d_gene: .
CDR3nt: TGTGCCAGCAGCTTCAGACAGTTAGGAAACACCATATATTTT
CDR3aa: CASSFRQLGNTIYF

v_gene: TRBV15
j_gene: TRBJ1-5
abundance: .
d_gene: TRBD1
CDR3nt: TGTGCCACCAGCAGACCGGGACAGGGGCCCTATGGCAATCAGCCCCAGCATTTT
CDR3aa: CATSRPGQGPYGNQPQHF

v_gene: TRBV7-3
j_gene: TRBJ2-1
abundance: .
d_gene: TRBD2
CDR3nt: TGTGCCAACAGCCTAGCGGATGAGCAGTTCTTC
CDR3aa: CANSLADEQFF

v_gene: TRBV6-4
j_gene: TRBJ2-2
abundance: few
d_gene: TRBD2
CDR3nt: TGTGCCAGCAGGGCCCCGTATGGGGGGAGGGCCGGGGAGCTGTTTTTT
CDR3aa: CASRAPYGGRAGELFF

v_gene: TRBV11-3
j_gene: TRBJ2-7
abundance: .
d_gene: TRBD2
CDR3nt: TGTGCCAGGGGTTGGCGGGAGGCTTACGAGCAGTACTTC
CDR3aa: CARGWREAYEQYF

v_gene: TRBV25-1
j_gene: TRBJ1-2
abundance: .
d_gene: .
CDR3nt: TGTGCCAGCAGCCCCCATAGTCTCTATGGCTACACCTTC
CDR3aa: CASSPHSLYGYTF

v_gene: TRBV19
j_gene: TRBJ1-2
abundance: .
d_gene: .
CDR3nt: TGTGCCAGTAGTATAGGCGGGACCGCCTACCGGGAGGGCTACACCTTC
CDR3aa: CASSIGGTAYREGYTF

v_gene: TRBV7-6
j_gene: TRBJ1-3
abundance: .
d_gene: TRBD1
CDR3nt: TGTGCCAGCAGCCGGGACAGGGCAAGAAGGGGAGGAAACACCATATATTTT
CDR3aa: CASSRDRARRGGNTIYF

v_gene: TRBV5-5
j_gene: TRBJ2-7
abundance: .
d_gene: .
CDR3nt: TGTGCCAGCAGCTTGGAACAGGGTGGCTCCTACGAGCAGTACTTC
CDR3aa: CASSLEQGGSYEQYF